This T cell receptor beta chain was recovered during a study of beta chain features in type 1 diabetes. As for the study in general: Age, gender and cell yields were alike across patients and healthy donors. Findings of the study overall: A greater similarity of naive, central memory and Treg TCRB repertoires was seen among patients than among healthy donors. Still unanswered here is whether HLA type influences TCRB rearrangement. Type 1 diabetes patients had TCRB CDR3s that were shorter (moderately but significantly so) in all four CD4+ subsets.

What was sequenced were expressed TCRB transcripts, since all of the isolated RNA had been reverse transcribed. Measured with immunoSEQ multiplex PCR; TCRdb has only the in-frame clones, and not every one. The sample shows about 660,000 clones, around 15% of them seen only once. The CDR3 contains 13 residues. Germline CDR1 reads MDHEN; CDR2 reads SYDVKM. V lost 5 bases, J lost 7 bases, and 14 bases lay in between. The single heparinised draw taken from each donor contained approximately 100 mL of blood on average. This clone showed up just a few times. Its cognate antigen is unknown. This sequence was found in a man younger than 30 with type 1 diabetes. This rearrangement joins TRBV28 to TRBJ1-2, with no clear D. Material for sequencing was naive CD4+ T cells from blood. CDR3 in DNA: TGTGCCAGCAGTCTCGGACCCGGAGGTGGCTACACCTTC. It translates to CASSLGPGGGYTF.